The present entry profiles one TCR beta chain with its context. Some clones are missing from TCRdb's copy, which holds only in-frame ones; the method was immunoSEQ multiplex PCR. The data show about 36,000 clones, roughly 72% seen once. The data originate from a study of early stage breast cancer tumors. The CDR3 consists of 14 residues. Germline loops: CDR1 SQVTM, CDR2 ANQGSEA. Trimming left V 4 bases short and J 0 bases short, with 12 bases between. The sequence derives from a person aged 55 to 75 with breast cancer. This chain links TRBV29-1 with TRBJ1-1, with no clear D. The sample was blood. The CDR3 sequence: CSVAAGVLNTEAFF. In nucleotides, the CDR3 is TGCAGCGTTGCGGCAGGAGTTTTGAACACTGAAGCTTTCTTT.